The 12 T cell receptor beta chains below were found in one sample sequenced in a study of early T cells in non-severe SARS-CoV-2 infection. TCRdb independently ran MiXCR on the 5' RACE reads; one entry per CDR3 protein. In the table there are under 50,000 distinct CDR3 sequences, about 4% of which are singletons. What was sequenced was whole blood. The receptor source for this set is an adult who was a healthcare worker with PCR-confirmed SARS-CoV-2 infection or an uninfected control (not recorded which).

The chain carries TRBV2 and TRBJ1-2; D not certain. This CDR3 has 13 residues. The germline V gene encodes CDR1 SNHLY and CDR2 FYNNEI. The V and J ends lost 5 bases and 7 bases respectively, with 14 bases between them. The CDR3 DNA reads TGTGCCAGCAGTCTCCAAGGACGAGCTGGCTACACCTTC. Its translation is CASSLQGRAGYTF.

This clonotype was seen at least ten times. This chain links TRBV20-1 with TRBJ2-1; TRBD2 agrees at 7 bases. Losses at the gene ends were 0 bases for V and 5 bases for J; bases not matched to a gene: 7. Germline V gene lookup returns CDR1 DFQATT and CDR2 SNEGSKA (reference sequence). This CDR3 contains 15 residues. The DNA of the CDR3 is TGCAGTGCTAGAGAGCGGGGGATAGTCCACAATGAGCAGTTCTTC. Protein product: CSARERGIVHNEQFF.

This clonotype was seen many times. CDR3: CASSADRVQAEAFF. DNA of the CDR3: TGTGCCAGCAGCGCGGACAGGGTCCAAGCTGAAGCTTTCTTT. The chain carries TRBV7-2 and TRBJ1-1, with TRBD1 identical over 8 bases. Germline V gene data show CDR1 as SGHTA and CDR2 as FQGNSA. V was clipped by 5 bases and J by 6 bases; unmatched bases: 8. The CDR3 is 14 amino acids. The entire variable domain, with the rest obtained from reference TRBV7-2 and TRBJ1-1, is as follows: GAGVSQSPSNKVTEKGKDVELRCDPISGHTALYWYRQSLGQGLEFLIYFQGNSAPDKSGLPSDRFSAERTGGSVSTLTIQRTQQEDSAVYLCASSADRVQAEAFFGQGTRLTVV.

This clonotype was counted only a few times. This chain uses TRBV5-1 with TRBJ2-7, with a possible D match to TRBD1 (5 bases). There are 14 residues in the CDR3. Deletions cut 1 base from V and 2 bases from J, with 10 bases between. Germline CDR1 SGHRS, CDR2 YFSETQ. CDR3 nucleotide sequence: TGCGCCAGCAGCTTGTGGGGCTGGACCTACGAGCAGTACTTC. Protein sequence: CASSLWGWTYEQYF.

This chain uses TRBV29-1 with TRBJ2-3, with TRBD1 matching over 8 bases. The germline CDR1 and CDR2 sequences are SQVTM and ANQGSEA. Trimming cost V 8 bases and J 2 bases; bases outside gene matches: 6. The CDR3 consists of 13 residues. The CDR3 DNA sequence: TGCAGCACCCGACAGGGGTCCACAGATACGCAGTATTTT. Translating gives CSTRQGSTDTQYF.

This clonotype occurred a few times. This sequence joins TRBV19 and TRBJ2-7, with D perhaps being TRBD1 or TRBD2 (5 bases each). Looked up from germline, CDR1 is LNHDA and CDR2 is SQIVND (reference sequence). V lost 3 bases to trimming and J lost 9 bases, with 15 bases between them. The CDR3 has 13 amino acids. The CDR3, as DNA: TGTGCCAGTAGTATGGGACCCCACGACGGGCAGTACTTC. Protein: CASSMGPHDGQYF.

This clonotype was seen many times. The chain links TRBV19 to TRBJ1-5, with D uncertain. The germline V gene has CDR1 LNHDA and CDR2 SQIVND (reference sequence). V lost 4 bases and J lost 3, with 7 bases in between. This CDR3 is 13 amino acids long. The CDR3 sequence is CASSTPPNQPQHF. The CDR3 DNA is TGTGCCAGTAGTACCCCCCCCAATCAGCCCCAGCATTTT.

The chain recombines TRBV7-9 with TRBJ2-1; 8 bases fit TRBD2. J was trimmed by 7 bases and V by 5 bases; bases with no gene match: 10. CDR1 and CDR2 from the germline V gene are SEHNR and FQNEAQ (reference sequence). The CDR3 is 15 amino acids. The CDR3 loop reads CASSPLSGSENEQFF. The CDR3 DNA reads TGTGCCAGCAGCCCCCTAAGCGGGAGTGAAAATGAGCAGTTCTTC.

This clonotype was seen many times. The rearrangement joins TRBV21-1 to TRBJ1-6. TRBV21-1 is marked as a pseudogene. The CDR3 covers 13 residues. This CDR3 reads CASSKGPHSPLHF. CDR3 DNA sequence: TGTGCCAGCAGCAAAGGTCCACATTCACCCCTCCACTTT.

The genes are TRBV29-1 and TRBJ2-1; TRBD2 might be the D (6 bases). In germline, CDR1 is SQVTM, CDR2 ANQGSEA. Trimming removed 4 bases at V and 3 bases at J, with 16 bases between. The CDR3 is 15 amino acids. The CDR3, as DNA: TGCAGCGTTGTCGGGGGACCGAGCCTCTACAATGAGCAGTTCTTC. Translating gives CSVVGGPSLYNEQFF.

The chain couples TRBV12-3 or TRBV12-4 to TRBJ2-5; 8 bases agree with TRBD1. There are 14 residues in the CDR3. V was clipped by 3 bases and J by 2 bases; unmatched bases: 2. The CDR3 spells CASSFRDRQETQYF. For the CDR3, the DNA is TGTGCCAGCAGTTTTCGGGACAGGCAAGAGACCCAGTACTTC.

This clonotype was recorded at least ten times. CDR3 coding DNA: TGTGCCAGCTCACCACCTACAGGGCTGGGAGAGACCCAGTACTTC. Its protein product is CASSPPTGLGETQYF. This chain joins TRBV18 and TRBJ2-5; D is possibly TRBD1 (6 bases). Germline CDR1 KGHSH, CDR2 LQKENI. V lost 0 bases to trimming and J lost 4 bases, with 12 bases between them. The CDR3 sequence is 15 residues long. Variable domain in full (rest from reference TRBV18 and TRBJ2-5): NAGVMQNPRHLVRRRGQEARLRCSPMKGHSHVYWYRQLPEEGLKFMVYLQKENIIDESGMPKERFSAEFPKEGPSILRIQQVVRGDSAAYFCASSPPTGLGETQYFGPGTRLLVL.